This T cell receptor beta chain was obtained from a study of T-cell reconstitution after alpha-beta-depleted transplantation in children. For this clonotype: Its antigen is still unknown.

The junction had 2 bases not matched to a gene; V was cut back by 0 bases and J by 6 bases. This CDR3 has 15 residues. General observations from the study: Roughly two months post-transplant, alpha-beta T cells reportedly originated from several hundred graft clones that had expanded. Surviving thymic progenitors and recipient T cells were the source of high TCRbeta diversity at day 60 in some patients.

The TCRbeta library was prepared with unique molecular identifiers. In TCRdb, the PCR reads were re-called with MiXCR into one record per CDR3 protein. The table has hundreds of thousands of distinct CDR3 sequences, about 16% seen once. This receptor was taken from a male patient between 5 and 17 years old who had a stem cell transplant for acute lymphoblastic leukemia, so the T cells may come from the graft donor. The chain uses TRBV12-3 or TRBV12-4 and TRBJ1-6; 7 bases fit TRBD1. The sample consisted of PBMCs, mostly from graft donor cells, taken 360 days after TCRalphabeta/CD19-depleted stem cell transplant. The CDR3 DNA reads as TGTGCCAGCAGTTTAGCGACAGGGCCTAATTCACCCCTCCACTTT. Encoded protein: CASSLATGPNSPLHF.